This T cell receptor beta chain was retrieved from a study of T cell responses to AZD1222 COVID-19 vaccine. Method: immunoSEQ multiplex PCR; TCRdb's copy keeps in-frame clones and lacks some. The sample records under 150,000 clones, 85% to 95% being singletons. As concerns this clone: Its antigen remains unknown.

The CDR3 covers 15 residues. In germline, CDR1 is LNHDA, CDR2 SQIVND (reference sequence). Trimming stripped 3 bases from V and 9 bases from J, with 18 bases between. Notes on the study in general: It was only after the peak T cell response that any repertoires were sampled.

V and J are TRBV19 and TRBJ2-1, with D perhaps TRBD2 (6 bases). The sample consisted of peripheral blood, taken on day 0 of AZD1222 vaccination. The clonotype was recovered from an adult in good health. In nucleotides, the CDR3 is TGTGCCAGTAGTATCTTCGGACTACCAGACAGTGAGCAGTTCTTC. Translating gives CASSIFGLPDSEQFF.